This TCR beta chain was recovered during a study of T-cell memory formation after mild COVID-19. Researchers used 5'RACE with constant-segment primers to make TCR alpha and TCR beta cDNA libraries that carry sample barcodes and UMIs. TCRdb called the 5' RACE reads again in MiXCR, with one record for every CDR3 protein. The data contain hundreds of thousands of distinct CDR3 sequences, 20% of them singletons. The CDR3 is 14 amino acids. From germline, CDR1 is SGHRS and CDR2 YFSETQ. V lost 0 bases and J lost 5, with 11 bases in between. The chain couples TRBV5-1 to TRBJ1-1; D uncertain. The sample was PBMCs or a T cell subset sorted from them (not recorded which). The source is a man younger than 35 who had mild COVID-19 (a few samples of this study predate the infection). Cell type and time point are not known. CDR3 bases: TGCGCCAGCAGCTTGGCGGGTCCTCTAACTGAAGCTTTCTTT. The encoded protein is CASSLAGPLTEAFF.